The 21 T cell receptor beta chains given below trace back to one sample, sequenced in a study of T cells after posttransplantation cyclophosphamide. The data were produced by immunoSEQ multiplex PCR, yet TCRdb's version contains in-frame clones alone and is incomplete. The sample was found to contain approximately 7,500 clones, and every one recurs. Cyclophosphamide on days +3 and +4 followed busulfan-fludarabine conditioning and a marrow graft. Material: PBMCs, obtained 94 days after allogeneic stem cell transplant with posttransplant cyclophosphamide. The source is a female patient aged 60 to 70 who received an allogeneic stem cell transplant from an unrelated donor, was CMV-positive, and had acute GVHD only. The graft donor may account for some of the T cells.

This clone showed up many times. This chain uses TRBV4-3 with TRBJ2-2; 13 positions match TRBD2. CDR3 length equals 19 residues. Germline V CDR1 and CDR2: LGHNA, YSLEER. V gave up 4 bases and J gave up 2 bases; unmatched junction bases: 10. The CDR3 region is CASSLFRTSGGANTGELFF. The CDR3 nucleotides read TGCGCCAGCAGCCTCTTTCGGACTAGCGGGGGAGCTAACACCGGGGAGCTGTTTTTT.

This clone was found many times. V usage is TRBV18 and J usage is TRBJ2-2, with 13 bases that match TRBD2. Germline V CDR1 and CDR2: KGHSH, LQKENI. V dropped 5 bases and J dropped 5; count of bases not matched to a gene: 8. CDR3 length: 17 amino acids. The CDR3 loop reads CASSFGLAGEGTGELFF. CDR3 nucleotides: TGTGCCAGCTCATTCGGACTAGCGGGAGAGGGAACCGGGGAGCTGTTTTTT. Full variable domain (missing parts from reference TRBV18 and TRBJ2-2): NAGVMQNPRHLVRRRGQEARLRCSPMKGHSHVYWYRQLPEEGLKFMVYLQKENIIDESGMPKERFSAEFPKEGPSILRIQQVVRGDSAAYFCASSFGLAGEGTGELFFGEGSRLTVL.

This clone is medium-sized (0.01 to 0.1%) by share. This chain uses TRBV5-8 with TRBJ2-2; 7 bases map to TRBD1. Trimming took 3 bases from V and 4 from J; bases not matched to a gene: 9. CDR3 size: 16 residues. The germline gives CDR1 SGHTS, CDR2 YDEGEE. CDR3 in DNA: TGTGCCAGCAGCTCCTTAGGGACAGATCCCACCGGGGAGCTGTTTTTT. Amino acid sequence: CASSSLGTDPTGELFF.

This clone appeared many times. J is TRBJ2-1 and V is TRBV30; a weak D match, TRBD1 (5 bases). The germline gives CDR1 GTSNPN, CDR2 SVGIG (reference sequence). The CDR3 runs to 13 residues. Trimming stripped 5 bases from V and 4 bases from J, with 12 bases between. CDR3 protein: CAWDPDSYNEQFF. CDR3 nucleotides: TGTGCCTGGGATCCTGACAGTTACAATGAGCAGTTCTTC. Full variable domain (outside the CDR3, taken from reference TRBV30 and TRBJ2-1): SQTIHQWPATLVQPVGSPLSLECTVEGTSNPNLYWYRQAAGRGLQLLFYSVGIGQISSEVPQNLSASRPQDRQFILSSKKLLLSDSGFYLCAWDPDSYNEQFFGPGTRLTVL.

This clone came up many times. In nucleotides, the CDR3 is TGTGCCAGTAGTACACCGGACAGGGGAAATCAGCCCCAGCATTTT. It is translated as CASSTPDRGNQPQHF. The rearrangement links TRBV19 to TRBJ1-5, with 9 positions matching TRBD1. Trimming at V came to 4 bases and at J to 4 bases, leaving 5 bases not matched to a gene. CDR1 and CDR2 (germline): LNHDA, SQIVND (reference sequence). This CDR3 contains 15 residues.

This clone was seen a few times. The chain carries TRBV9 and TRBJ2-4; 9 positions match TRBD1. The germline CDR1 and CDR2 sequences are SGDLS and YYNGEE. The CDR3 runs 20 residues. The ends lost 3 bases at V and 3 bases at J; junction bases unmatched: 19. The CDR3 is CASSALRTGVHPTGKNIQYF. The CDR3 DNA sequence: TGTGCCAGCAGCGCCTTGAGGACAGGGGTGCACCCTACGGGCAAAAACATTCAGTACTTC.

This clone showed up many times. The chain has TRBV4-1 and TRBJ2-2; the match to TRBD2 covers 8 bases. The CDR3 consists of 15 residues. V was pared by 6 bases and J by 7 bases, with 10 bases of the junction left unmatched. CDR1 is MGHRA and CDR2 is YSYEKL in the germline V gene. This CDR3 reads CASRISGVTDGELFF. CDR3 DNA sequence: TGCGCCAGCAGGATTAGCGGGGTGACAGACGGGGAGCTGTTTTTT.

This clone has ten or more counts. The chain carries TRBV12-3 or TRBV12-4 and TRBJ2-1; TRBD1 matches 7 bases. The CDR3 length is 15 residues. J gave up 6 bases and V 6 bases, and 11 bases lay outside the gene matches. CDR3 amino acids: CASRYTGVMGNEQFF. DNA of the CDR3: TGTGCCAGCAGATACACAGGGGTCATGGGCAATGAGCAGTTCTTC.

There are many counts of this clone. This rearrangement joins TRBV12-3 or TRBV12-4 to TRBJ1-6; 8 bases map to TRBD1. Losses at the gene ends were 6 bases for V and 9 bases for J; bases not matched to a gene: 7. There are 14 residues in the CDR3. CDR3 residues: CASSRQGAGSPLHF. CDR3 DNA: TGTGCCAGCAGCCGGCAGGGGGCAGGTTCACCCCTCCACTTT.

At least ten counts were recorded for this clone. This chain links TRBV27 with TRBJ2-7; 14 bases are shared with TRBD2. The CDR3 totals 19 residues. Germline CDR1 reads MNHEY; CDR2 reads SMNVEV (reference sequence). The junction had 20 bases not matched to a gene; V was cut back by 7 bases and J by 6 bases. The CDR3: CASTSIGTSGSLVPSEQYF. The CDR3 DNA is TGTGCCAGCACCAGCATCGGGACTAGCGGGAGTTTGGTTCCGAGCGAGCAGTACTTC.

This clone was seen repeatedly, ten times or more. The V and J genes are TRBV27 and TRBJ2-5; 7 bases are shared with TRBD1. The CDR3 is 16 residues long. The V gene's germline CDR1 is MNHEY and CDR2 SMNVEV (reference sequence). Losses at the gene ends were 5 bases for V and 3 bases for J; bases not matched to a gene: 12. DNA of the CDR3: TGTGCCAGCAGTCCTTTTCCCCGGACAGGTGAAGAGACCCAGTACTTC. Protein product: CASSPFPRTGEETQYF.

Only a few counts were recorded for this clone. This rearrangement joins TRBV12-5 to TRBJ2-5; D gene uncertain. This CDR3 has 13 residues. Trimming stripped 7 bases from V and 6 bases from J, with 15 bases between. In germline, CDR1 is LGHNT, CDR2 FRNRAP. CDR3 in DNA: TGTGCTAGTGCCTCACACCCCCCACAGACCCAGTACTTC. Its protein is CASASHPPQTQYF.

In its sample, this clone was seen many times. V and J are TRBV7-9 and TRBJ2-2; 11 bases match TRBD2. Trimming took 10 bases from V and 4 from J; bases not matched to a gene: 5. The V gene's germline CDR1 is SEHNR and CDR2 FQNEAQ (reference sequence). This CDR3 comprises 14 residues. The CDR3 spells CAITGTSGTGELFF. The CDR3, as DNA: TGTGCCATCACGGGGACTAGCGGCACCGGGGAGCTGTTTTTT.

This clone was observed a handful of times. The CDR3 DNA sequence: TGCAGCGTTAGGACTAGCGGGGCCTACAATGAGCAGTTCTTC. Protein: CSVRTSGAYNEQFF. The chain employs TRBV29-1 and TRBJ2-1, with 12 bases aligning to TRBD2. The CDR3 is 14 amino acids. J was trimmed by 2 bases and V by 5 bases; bases with no gene match: 1. Germline CDR1 SQVTM, CDR2 ANQGSEA.

By share of the sample, this clone is medium-sized. The rearrangement joins TRBV19 to TRBJ1-1; possible D gene TRBD1, 5 bases. V was cut by 3 bases and J by 1 base, with 9 bases left in between. This CDR3 contains 14 residues. In germline, CDR1 is LNHDA, CDR2 SQIVND (reference sequence). The CDR3 sequence: CASSIITGNTEAFF. The CDR3 nucleotides read TGTGCCAGTAGTATCATAACAGGGAACACTGAAGCTTTCTTT.

This clone is medium-sized by share. The genes are TRBV11-1 and TRBJ2-1; the match to TRBD1 covers 9 bases. The CDR3 consists of 16 residues. Germline CDR1 is SGHAT and CDR2 is FQDESV (reference sequence). J was trimmed by 2 bases and V by 2 bases; bases with no gene match: 4. CDR3 coding DNA: TGTGCCAGCAGCTTAAGGGGACAGGGCGCCTACAATGAGCAGTTCTTC. As protein: CASSLRGQGAYNEQFF.

Here the CDR3 DNA reads TGTGCCAGCAGCTTAGATCCTGGACTAGCGGGACAAGATACGCAGTATTTT. It codes for CASSLDPGLAGQDTQYF. The chain has TRBV11-2 and TRBJ2-3; 12 bases fit TRBD2. CDR3 length: 17 amino acids. Looked up from germline, CDR1 is SGHAT and CDR2 is FQNNGV. Trimming took 0 bases from V and 5 from J; bases not matched to a gene: 6.

This clone came up many times. The sample has other DNA sequences that encode this CDR3 too. The rearrangement links TRBV12-3 or TRBV12-4 to TRBJ2-7, with D tentatively TRBD2 (6 bases). This CDR3 is 14 amino acids long. Trimming took off 6 bases at V and 5 bases at J, with 17 bases between the two ends. The CDR3 region is CASRGGASRNEQYF. Written as DNA, the CDR3 is TGTGCCAGCAGAGGAGGGGCCTCTCGGAACGAGCAGTACTTC.

This clone was picked up a small number of times. This rearrangement joins TRBV20-1 to TRBJ2-5; the D is unclear. The CDR3 totals 11 residues. Looked up from germline, CDR1 is DFQATT and CDR2 is SNEGSKA (reference sequence). The CDR3 here is CSPQTSGTQYF. CDR3 nucleotide sequence: TGCAGCCCCCAGACCTCAGGGACCCAGTACTTC.

This clone was detected many times. This chain links TRBV19 with TRBJ1-1; tentatively, D is TRBD1 (6 bases). The CDR3 is 14 residues long. Germline CDR1 and CDR2: LNHDA and SQIVND (reference sequence). Trimming took 5 bases from V and 3 from J, leaving 13 bases between them. CDR3 nucleotides: TGTGCCAGTAGTCCCAACCAGGGGTACACTGAAGCTTTCTTT. It yields the protein CASSPNQGYTEAFF. Drawing the rest from reference TRBV19 and TRBJ1-1, the complete variable domain is DGGITQSPKYLFRKEGQNVTLSCEQNLNHDAMYWYRQDPGQGLRLIYYSQIVNDFQKGDIAEGYSVSREKKESFPLTVTSAQKNPTAFYLCASSPNQGYTEAFFGQGTRLTVV.

There are a few counts of this clone. The V and J genes are TRBV28 and TRBJ2-7, with 7 bases fitting TRBD1. Germline assignment: CDR1 MDHEN and CDR2 SYDVKM. V lost 5 bases and J lost 3; bases outside the gene matches: 7. The CDR3 runs 14 residues. The CDR3 DNA follows: TGTGCCAGCAGTCGGGGACAGCCACACTACGAGCAGTACTTC. Translated, it gives CASSRGQPHYEQYF.